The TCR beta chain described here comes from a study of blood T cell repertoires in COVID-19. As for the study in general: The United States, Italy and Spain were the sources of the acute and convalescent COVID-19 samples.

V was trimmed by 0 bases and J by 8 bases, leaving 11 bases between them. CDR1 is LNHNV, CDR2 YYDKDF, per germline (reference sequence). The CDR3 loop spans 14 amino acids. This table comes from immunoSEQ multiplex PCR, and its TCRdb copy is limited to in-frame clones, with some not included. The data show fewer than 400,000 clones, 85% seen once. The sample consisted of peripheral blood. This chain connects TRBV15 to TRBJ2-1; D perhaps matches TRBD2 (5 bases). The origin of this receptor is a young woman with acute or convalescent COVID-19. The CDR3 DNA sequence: TGTGCCACCAGCAGAGAACCGGGAATCGATGAGCAGTTCTTC. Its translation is CATSREPGIDEQFF.